A selection of T cell receptor beta chains follows, all from one sample in a study of T cells in Graves' hyperthyroidism and ophthalmopathy. In TCRdb, the multiplex PCR reads were re-called with MiXCR into one record per CDR3 protein. The table has 700,000 to 950,000 distinct CDR3 sequences, approximately 40% seen once. The sequenced material came from blood. These receptors came from a middle-aged woman with Graves' hyperthyroidism. Each CDR3 is given with its conserved first and last residue. The D gene is left open where the match is weak. The listing skips clone size in some rows; elsewhere it reads once, few, many or a size class.

many,TRBV2,TRBD1,TRBJ1-1,CASRRQGAPNTEAFF,TGTGCCAGCAGGAGACAGGGGGCTCCGAACACTGAAGCTTTCTTT
-,TRBV12-3/TRBV12-4,TRBD2,TRBJ2-5,CASTLGGGGRFGETQYF,TGTGCCAGCACCCTAGGAGGCGGGGGGCGGTTTGGGGAGACCCAGTACTTC
-,TRBV7-9,TRBD2,TRBJ2-7,CASSPRGGVPRQETLYF,TGTGCCAGCAGCCCACGCGGGGGGGTTCCCCGCCAAGAGACCCTGTACTTC
few,TRBV19,TRBD2,TRBJ2-7,CASSMSSGGYEQYF,TGTGCCAGTAGTATGAGTTCGGGGGGCTACGAGCAGTACTTC
many,TRBV7-2,-,TRBJ1-2,CASSGGSDGYTF,TGTGCCAGCAGTGGGGGGTCTGATGGCTACACCTTC
few,TRBV6-1,TRBD1,TRBJ2-5,CASRTLQGARETQYF,TGTGCCAGCAGAACCCTACAGGGGGCTAGGGAGACCCAGTACTTC
many,TRBV29-1,-,TRBJ1-2,CSAGGGDPNYGYTF,TGCAGCGCCGGCGGGGGGGACCCTAACTATGGCTACACCTTC
-,TRBV6-5,-,TRBJ2-7,CASSVGVKYEQYF,TGTGCCAGCAGTGTGGGAGTAAAGTACGAGCAGTACTTC
-,TRBV18,-,TRBJ1-5,CASSPPGGIGQPQHF,TGTGCCAGCTCACCACCGGGAGGGATCGGTCAGCCCCAGCATTTT
-,TRBV7-9,-,TRBJ2-5,CASSSEGWGTQYF,TGTGCCAGCAGCTCAGAGGGATGGGGGACCCAGTACTTC
many,TRBV29-1,-,TRBJ1-1,CSVTDWGTEAFF,TGCAGCGTTACTGATTGGGGGACTGAAGCTTTCTTT
few,TRBV7-8,TRBD2,TRBJ2-7,CASSFSGGSYEQYF,TGTGCCAGCAGCTTTAGCGGGGGTTCCTACGAGCAGTACTTC
many,TRBV7-2,-,TRBJ1-2,CASAFGGANYGYTF,TGTGCCAGCGCATTTGGGGGGGCTAACTATGGCTACACCTTC
few,TRBV6-5,-,TRBJ1-1,CASSEFWGNTEAFF,TGTGCCAGCAGTGAATTCTGGGGGAACACTGAAGCTTTCTTT
many,TRBV6-5,TRBD1,TRBJ1-6,CASSIPTGDHWAPLHF,TGTGCCAGCAGTATACCGACAGGGGACCACTGGGCACCCCTCCACTTT
many,TRBV6-6,TRBD1,TRBJ2-5,CASSRQGQQETQYF,TGTGCCAGCAGTAGACAGGGACAGCAAGAGACCCAGTACTTC
many,TRBV15,-,TRBJ1-1,CATNQGGHTEAFF,TGTGCCACCAATCAGGGTGGGCACACTGAAGCTTTCTTT
few,TRBV20-1,-,TRBJ2-5,CSANGQGKETQYF,TGCAGTGCTAATGGCCAGGGGAAAGAGACCCAGTACTTC
few,TRBV5-6,-,TRBJ2-2,CASSYPGTAIGELFF,TGTGCCAGCAGCTACCCCGGGACCGCGATTGGGGAGCTGTTTTTT
-,TRBV7-2,TRBD2,TRBJ2-7,CASSETSGGNEQYF,TGTGCCAGCAGTGAGACTAGCGGGGGCAATGAGCAGTACTTC
-,TRBV11-2,TRBD1,TRBJ1-5,CASSLDGQGGNQPQHF,TGTGCCAGCAGCTTAGATGGACAGGGCGGCAATCAGCCCCAGCATTTT
many,TRBV12-3/TRBV12-4,-,TRBJ2-7,CASSFRPTYEQYF,TGTGCCAGCTCCTTTAGGCCGACCTACGAGCAGTACTTC
many,TRBV19,-,TRBJ2-2,CASSVYGGGELFF,TGTGCCAGTAGTGTCTACGGGGGCGGGGAGCTGTTTTTT
many,TRBV7-3,TRBD1,TRBJ1-1,CASSQGDMKRAFF,TGTGCCAGCAGCCAGGGGGACATGAAAAGAGCTTTCTTT
many,TRBV7-9,TRBD1,TRBJ2-7,CASSPKSGTGYQQYF,TGTGCCAGCAGCCCCAAGTCCGGGACAGGCTACCAGCAGTACTTC
-,TRBV12-3/TRBV12-4,-,TRBJ1-4,CASSPTEGGGEKLFF,TGTGCCAGCAGCCCGACTGAGGGTGGGGGTGAAAAACTGTTTTTT
-,TRBV9,TRBD1,TRBJ2-2,CASSVGQGARTGELFF,TGTGCCAGCAGCGTAGGACAGGGGGCAAGGACCGGGGAGCTGTTTTTT
-,TRBV19,-,TRBJ1-3,CASSGFSGNTIYF,TGTGCCAGTAGTGGATTTTCTGGAAACACCATATATTTT
-,TRBV10-3,-,TRBJ1-2,CASDSFNYGYTF,TGTGCCAGCGACAGCTTCAACTATGGCTACACCTTC
-,TRBV9,TRBD2,TRBJ2-5,CASSSGLAGQETRYF,TGTGCCAGCAGCTCGGGACTAGCGGGCCAAGAGACCCGGTACTTC
-,TRBV20-1,TRBD1,TRBJ1-5,CSALGGDSPYSNQPQHF,TGCAGTGCTCTTGGCGGGGACAGTCCCTATAGCAATCAGCCCCAGCATTTT
-,TRBV20-1,-,TRBJ2-7,CSAKSAGTYEQYF,TGCAGTGCAAAATCTGCGGGAACCTACGAGCAGTACTTC
-,TRBV15,TRBD1,TRBJ1-1,CATSSPGQGALTEAFF,TGTGCCACCAGCAGCCCCGGACAGGGGGCGCTCACTGAAGCTTTCTTT
-,TRBV7-2,TRBD2,TRBJ2-3,CASSQDRGADTQYF,TGTGCCAGCAGCCAAGATCGGGGGGCAGATACGCAGTATTTT
-,TRBV20-1,-,TRBJ1-3,CSASKNSGNTIYF,TGCAGTGCTAGTAAAAACTCTGGAAACACCATATATTTT
-,TRBV6-5,TRBD2,TRBJ2-7,CASSYRGLAGRPYEQYF,TGTGCCAGCAGTTACAGGGGTCTAGCGGGGAGGCCCTACGAGCAGTACTTC
-,TRBV2,TRBD1,TRBJ1-4,CASSFDPTGGATNEKLFF,TGTGCCAGCAGTTTCGATCCAACAGGGGGCGCGACTAATGAAAAACTGTTTTTT
-,TRBV6-5,-,TRBJ2-5,CASRFMGPRETQYF,TGTGCCAGCCGTTTCATGGGACCGAGGGAGACCCAGTACTTC
few,TRBV28,-,TRBJ1-4,CASGQGATNEKLFF,TGTGCCAGCGGCCAGGGTGCAACTAATGAAAAACTGTTTTTT
few,TRBV5-1,-,TRBJ1-1,CASSLVDRPEAFF,TGCGCCAGTAGCTTGGTAGACAGACCCGAAGCTTTCTTT
few,TRBV12-3/TRBV12-4,-,TRBJ2-5,CASSLAGTPHRGTQYF,TGTGCCAGCAGTTTAGCCGGGACCCCCCATCGGGGGACCCAGTACTTC
many,TRBV6-5,-,TRBJ1-4,CASSNQGGEKLFF,TGTGCCAGCAGTAACCAGGGTGGCGAAAAACTGTTTTTT
many,TRBV10-3,-,TRBJ1-6,CAITPGEEPLHF,TGTGCCATCACGCCGGGGGAGGAACCCCTCCACTTT
many,TRBV20-1,-,TRBJ2-5,CSLDTTQETQYF,TGCAGTCTGGATACTACCCAAGAGACCCAGTACTTC
-,TRBV19,-,TRBJ2-7,CASSIRDTSYEQYF,TGTGCCAGTAGTATACGGGACACCTCCTACGAGCAGTACTTC
few,TRBV28,-,TRBJ1-2,CASSFELYGYTF,TGTGCCAGCAGTTTTGAACTTTATGGCTACACCTTC
few,TRBV12-3/TRBV12-4,-,TRBJ1-5,CASSNVDSSNQPQHF,TGTGCCAGCAGTAACGTCGACAGTAGCAATCAGCCCCAGCATTTT
few,TRBV6-6,-,TRBJ2-7,CASSYSGDLSYEQYF,TGTGCCAGCAGTTACTCGGGGGACCTCTCCTACGAGCAGTACTTC
-,TRBV5-6,TRBD2,TRBJ2-6,CASSFLAGEISSGANVLTF,TGTGCCAGCAGCTTTTTAGCGGGAGAGATTAGCTCTGGGGCCAACGTCCTGACTTTC
-,TRBV6-1,-,TRBJ2-2,CAATGPSTGELFF,TGTGCCGCGACAGGACCAAGCACCGGGGAGCTGTTTTTT
few,TRBV7-9,TRBD1,TRBJ1-2,CASSLRTGRTDYTF,TGTGCCAGCAGCTTAAGGACAGGCCGGACTGACTACACCTTC